The sequence of this T cell receptor beta chain was determined in a study of T cell responses to AZD1222 COVID-19 vaccine. CDR3 length: 16 amino acids. V shed 5 bases and J 2 bases; nucleotides not matched to a gene: 8. CDR1 KGHDR and CDR2 SFDVKD come from the germline V gene. The method was immunoSEQ multiplex PCR; TCRdb's version includes in-frame clones alone and lacks a portion of them. The table has approximately 180,000 clones, 88% seen once; the top ten hold roughly a quarter. Comment on this clone: Its antigen is still unknown.

The study, taken as a whole, reports: Females outnumbered males among donors, who were mostly white British; clonal diversity was possibly underestimated. Baseline testing showed seropositivity in only a handful of AZD1222 recipients.

Sequenced material: peripheral blood, taken 28 days after the second AZD1222 dose. The rearrangement links TRBV24-1 to TRBJ2-7, with 10 bases aligning to TRBD1. This sequence originates from an adult who received the AZD1222 COVID-19 vaccine. The CDR3 reads CATSGTPGTGAYEQYF. In DNA, the CDR3 is TGTGCCACCAGTGGGACTCCCGGGACAGGGGCCTACGAGCAGTACTTC.